This TCR beta chain was profiled in a study of blood T cell repertoires in COVID-19. Across the whole study: Sources were T cells, B-cell-depleted T cells, or PBMCs; the material itself was cDNA or gDNA.

Germline trimming cut 0 bases from V and 1 base from J; bases unmatched to any gene: 4. The CDR3 extends over 16 amino acids. Per the germline V gene, CDR1 is ENHRY and CDR2 is SYGVKD. Source study methods: Reference gene primer amplification gave estimated nucleated cell counts. Assay used: immunoSEQ multiplex PCR; TCRdb lists only in-frame clones, some missing. Clonal size and the V and J genes are those of that table, whereas D and trimming came from the DNA. Among about 230,000 clones listed, roughly 88% were seen once. This clonotype was obtained from a middle-aged man who had recovered from COVID-19. The chain joins TRBV10-3 to TRBJ2-7; TRBD2 matches at 9 bases. The material sequenced was peripheral blood. CDR3 sequence reads: CAISESMLAGSYEQYF. The CDR3 nucleotides are TGTGCCATCAGTGAGTCCATGCTAGCGGGGTCCTACGAGCAGTACTTC.